A selection of T cell receptor beta chains follows, all from one sample in a study of T cell responses to AZD1222 COVID-19 vaccine. Assay: immunoSEQ multiplex PCR; the TCRdb copy retains only in-frame clones and omits some. The sample consists of around 58,000 clones, more than 70% of them appearing once. The sample in question was peripheral blood, obtained 28 days after the second AZD1222 dose. The receptors were gathered from an adult who received the AZD1222 COVID-19 vaccine. The CDR3 runs from the conserved cysteine through the conserved F or W. Fields, in order: V gene, J gene, clone size, D gene, CDR3 DNA, CDR3 protein. The D gene is left open where the match is weak. A row's size may be missing; if present it is once, few, many or a size class.

>TRBV18|TRBJ2-5|-|-
TGTGCCAGCTCTCAACAGGGCTGGGTCCAAGAGACCCAGTACTTC
CASSQQGWVQETQYF
>TRBV9|TRBJ2-1|once|TRBD1
TGTGCCAGCAGCCCTCGGACAGGGTCGTATTACAATGAGCAGTTCTTC
CASSPRTGSYYNEQFF
>TRBV29-1|TRBJ2-1|-|-
TGCAGCGTTGTGCAGCGAACTTACAATGAGCAGTTCTTC
CSVVQRTYNEQFF
>TRBV2|TRBJ2-5|-|TRBD2
TGTGCCAGCAGGACTAGCGGGAAAGGAAAGACCCAGTACTTC
CASRTSGKGKTQYF
>TRBV6-5|TRBJ2-3|-|-
TGTGCCAGCAGCACAGATACGCAGTATTTT
CASSTDTQYF
>TRBV7-2|TRBJ1-2|-|TRBD1
TGTGCCAGCAGCTTCAGGACGCAGGGGGTTAACTATGGCTACACCTTC
CASSFRTQGVNYGYTF
>TRBV2|TRBJ2-3|-|TRBD2
TGTGCCAGCAGCCCAGGACTAGCGGGAGTCACAGATACGCAGTATTTT
CASSPGLAGVTDTQYF
>TRBV4-1|TRBJ2-2|-|TRBD2
TGCGCCAGCAGCCAAGAATTAGCGGGAGGGCCGGGCACCGGGGAGCTGTTTTTT
CASSQELAGGPGTGELFF
>TRBV5-1|TRBJ2-7|-|TRBD2
TGCGCCAGCAGCCTCGGGCCCAGCGGGAGAGCCTACGAGCAGTACTTC
CASSLGPSGRAYEQYF
>TRBV4-1|TRBJ1-4|-|TRBD1
TGCGCCAGCAGCCAAGAGGACAGGGGCAATAATGAAAAACTGTTTTTT
CASSQEDRGNNEKLFF
>TRBV7-5|TRBJ2-1|few|-
TGTGTCGGGAGTAGCGGGAATAGACTTGAGCAGTTCTTC
CVGSSGNRLEQFF
>TRBV12-3/TRBV12-4|TRBJ1-5|-|-
TGTGCCAGCCAAATTAGCAATCAGCCCCAGCATTTT
CASQISNQPQHF
>TRBV18|TRBJ1-2|-|-
TGTGCCAGCTCACCACCGAACAACTATGGCTACACCTTC
CASSPPNNYGYTF
>TRBV30|TRBJ1-6|-|-
TGTGCCTGGAGGGGCAGTATTAATTCACCCCTCCACTTT
CAWRGSINSPLHF
>TRBV6-2/TRBV6-3|TRBJ2-7|-|-
TGTGCCAGCAGCTTCACTAGCTACGAGCAGTACTTC
CASSFTSYEQYF
>TRBV18|TRBJ1-3|-|-
TGTGCCAGCTCACCAGAACGAACCTCTGGAAACACCATATATTTT
CASSPERTSGNTIYF
>TRBV2|TRBJ2-1|-|-
TGTGCCACAAAAAGGGGGGCGGGAGCTTACAATGAGCAGTTCTTC
CATKRGAGAYNEQFF
>TRBV3-1/TRBV3-2|TRBJ2-3|-|TRBD2
TGTGCCAGCAGCCAAGATGGGACTAGCGGGAGCACGACAGATACGCAGTATTTT
CASSQDGTSGSTTDTQYF
>TRBV30|TRBJ1-5|-|-
TGTGCCTGGAGTCTTTTTCGCAATCAGCCCCAGCATTTT
CAWSLFRNQPQHF
>TRBV5-1|TRBJ2-3|-|-
TGCGCCAGCAGCTTAGGTAGCGCGGGCGGTACGCAGTATTTT
CASSLGSAGGTQYF
>TRBV7-5|TRBJ1-1|-|-
TGTGCCAGAAGCCGGTCGGGGGGCGGGCCTGAAGCTTTCTTT
CARSRSGGGPEAFF
>TRBV30|TRBJ2-3|-|-
TGTGCCCTCGGACAGCCAGATACGCAGTATTTT
CALGQPDTQYF
>TRBV19|TRBJ1-1|-|TRBD1
TGTGCCAGTAGTAAAGGGACAGGGGTAAACACTGAAGCTTTCTTT
CASSKGTGVNTEAFF
>TRBV5-8|TRBJ2-5|-|TRBD1
TGTGCCAGCGGTCGGGACAGTAGAAACCTGGAGACCCAGTACTTC
CASGRDSRNLETQYF
>TRBV11-3|TRBJ2-1|-|-
TGTGCCAGCAGCTTAGGTGGCCGACGAGGCGTCTACAATGAGCAGTTCTTC
CASSLGGRRGVYNEQFF
>TRBV2|TRBJ2-5|-|TRBD1
TGTGCCAGCAGAGCCGACAGGGTAGAGACCCAGTACTTC
CASRADRVETQYF
>TRBV5-5|TRBJ2-2|-|-
TGTGCCAGCAGCTCGTCAGGGTGGTCCGGGGAGCTGTTTTTT
CASSSSGWSGELFF
>TRBV6-5|TRBJ2-5|-|TRBD1
TGTGCCAGCAGTACGACAGGGGTGGTGCGAGAGACCCAGTACTTC
CASSTTGVVRETQYF
>TRBV11-1|TRBJ2-3|-|TRBD2
TGTGCCAGCAGCTTAGGACTAGCGGAAGATACGCAGTATTTT
CASSLGLAEDTQYF
>TRBV5-6|TRBJ1-2|-|-
TGTGCCAGCAGCTTGGGGATCAGCTACACCTTC
CASSLGISYTF
>TRBV7-9|TRBJ1-6|-|TRBD1
TGTGCCAGCAGCTTGGGACAGAACCGTTCACCCCTCCACTTT
CASSLGQNRSPLHF
>TRBV3-1/TRBV3-2|TRBJ2-1|-|-
TGTGCCAGCAGCCCCTTCTTGAGCTCCTACAATGAGCAGTTCTTC
CASSPFLSSYNEQFF
>TRBV6-5|TRBJ2-1|few|TRBD2
TGTGCCAGCAATATAGCGGGCGGCTCCTACAATGAGCAGTTCTTC
CASNIAGGSYNEQFF
>TRBV5-6|TRBJ2-4|-|TRBD1
TGTGCCAGCAGCTTGCTTAGTTCGGGACAGGGGCTAAACATTCAGTACTTC
CASSLLSSGQGLNIQYF
>TRBV4-2|TRBJ2-7|-|TRBD2
TGTGCCAGCAGCCACGGACTAGCGGGAGTAGAGCAGTACTTC
CASSHGLAGVEQYF
>TRBV10-3|TRBJ2-1|-|TRBD2
TGTGCCATCAGTGAAAGAGCGGGAGATGGTATAAATGAGCAGTTCTTC
CAISERAGDGINEQFF
>TRBV4-1|TRBJ1-3|-|TRBD1
TGCGCCAGCAGCCCAACAGGGGGCGGCTCTGGAAACACCATATATTTT
CASSPTGGGSGNTIYF
>TRBV27|TRBJ1-5|-|TRBD1
TGTGCCAGCAGGTCACAGGGGGCAGATCAGCCCCAGCATTTT
CASRSQGADQPQHF
>TRBV18|TRBJ1-3|-|-
TGTGCCAGCTCACCCCTCGGGCGGAGCTCTGGAAACACCATATATTTT
CASSPLGRSSGNTIYF
>TRBV4-1|TRBJ1-5|-|-
TGCGCCAGCAGCCAAGATCTGGTGGGGCCCCAGCATTTT
CASSQDLVGPQHF
>TRBV5-4|TRBJ1-2|-|TRBD1
TGTGCCAGCAGCTTGTCATTATTAACAGGGGGCGCGGCTAACTATGGCTACACCTTC
CASSLSLLTGGAANYGYTF
>TRBV7-6|TRBJ2-1|-|TRBD2
TGTGCCAGCAGCTTAGTTGGTAGCGGGAGGGCTTTGAATGAGCAGTTCTTC
CASSLVGSGRALNEQFF
>TRBV6-5|TRBJ1-1|-|TRBD1
TGTGCCAGCAGAAGGGACAGGGCCTATGAAGCTTTCTTT
CASRRDRAYEAFF
>TRBV30|TRBJ1-4|-|-
TGTGCCTGGAGCGGGTGGGAGTCCCTTAATGAAAAACTGTTTTTT
CAWSGWESLNEKLFF
>TRBV15|TRBJ2-3|-|-
TGTGCCACCAGCAGCCGGGACCCAGCTACAGATACGCAGTATTTT
CATSSRDPATDTQYF